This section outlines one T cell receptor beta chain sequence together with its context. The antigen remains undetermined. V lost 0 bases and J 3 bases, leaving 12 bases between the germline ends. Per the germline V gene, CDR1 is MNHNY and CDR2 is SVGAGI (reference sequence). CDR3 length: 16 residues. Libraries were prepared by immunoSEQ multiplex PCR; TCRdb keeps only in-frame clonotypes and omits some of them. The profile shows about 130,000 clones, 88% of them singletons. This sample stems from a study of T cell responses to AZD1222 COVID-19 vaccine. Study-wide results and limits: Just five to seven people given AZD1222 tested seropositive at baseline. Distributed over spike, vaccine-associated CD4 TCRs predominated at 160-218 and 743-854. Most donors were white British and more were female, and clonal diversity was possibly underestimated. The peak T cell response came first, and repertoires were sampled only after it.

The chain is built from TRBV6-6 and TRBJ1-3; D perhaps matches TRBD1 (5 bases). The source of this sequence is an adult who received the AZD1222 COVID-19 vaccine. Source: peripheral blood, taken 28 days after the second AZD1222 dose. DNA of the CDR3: TGTGCCAGCAGTTACTCGGCGCCGGGGGATGGAAACACCATATATTTT. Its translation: CASSYSAPGDGNTIYF.